This TCR beta chain was found in a study of T cell responses to AZD1222 COVID-19 vaccine. Study-wide results and caveats: Spike-specific TCR repertoires showed rising breadth and depth after two AZD1222 doses.

The CDR3 covers 13 residues. Germline CDR1 reads SGDLS; CDR2 reads YYNGEE. The V gene end was trimmed by 3 bases and the J gene end by 8 bases; junction bases not matched to a gene: 3. Assay: immunoSEQ multiplex PCR; the TCRdb copy retains only in-frame clones and omits some. The sample records tens of thousands of clones, about 85% being singletons. On this clone itself: Antigen unknown.

The sequences come from peripheral blood, collected on day 0 of AZD1222 vaccination. The chain uses TRBV9 and TRBJ1-2; 11 nucleotides align to TRBD1. This receptor was identified in an adult in good health. The CDR3 loop is CASSGTGGRGYTF. The CDR3 DNA reads TGTGCCAGCAGCGGGACAGGGGGCAGGGGCTACACCTTC.